The clone carrying this TCR beta chain was recorded many times. No antigen is known for it. The data originate from a study of early T cells in non-severe SARS-CoV-2 infection. Looking at the study overall: Sequenced bulk RNA came from whole blood that was unsorted, and chains were unpaired. General observations from the study: Matches to VDJdb favored anti-spike CD8 responses and missed private and CD4 specificities.

Individual cDNA molecules each received unique molecular identifiers attached to them. TCRdb re-called the 5' RACE reads through MiXCR, storing one row per CDR3 protein. The table has over 85,000 distinct CDR3 sequences, less than 15% seen once; the top ten hold about 6.2%. CDR3 length equals 15 residues. V shed 4 bases, J shed 1 base, and the junction held 8 bases outside the gene matches. In germline, CDR1 is SGHRS, CDR2 YFSETQ. V and J are TRBV5-1 and TRBJ2-7, with 7 bases that match TRBD2. The clonotype comes from an adult who was a healthcare worker with PCR-confirmed SARS-CoV-2 infection or an uninfected control (not recorded which). Sequenced: whole blood. The chain's CDR3 is CASSPTGEGSYEQYF. The CDR3 DNA reads TGCGCCAGCAGCCCGACCGGGGAGGGTTCCTACGAGCAGTACTTC.